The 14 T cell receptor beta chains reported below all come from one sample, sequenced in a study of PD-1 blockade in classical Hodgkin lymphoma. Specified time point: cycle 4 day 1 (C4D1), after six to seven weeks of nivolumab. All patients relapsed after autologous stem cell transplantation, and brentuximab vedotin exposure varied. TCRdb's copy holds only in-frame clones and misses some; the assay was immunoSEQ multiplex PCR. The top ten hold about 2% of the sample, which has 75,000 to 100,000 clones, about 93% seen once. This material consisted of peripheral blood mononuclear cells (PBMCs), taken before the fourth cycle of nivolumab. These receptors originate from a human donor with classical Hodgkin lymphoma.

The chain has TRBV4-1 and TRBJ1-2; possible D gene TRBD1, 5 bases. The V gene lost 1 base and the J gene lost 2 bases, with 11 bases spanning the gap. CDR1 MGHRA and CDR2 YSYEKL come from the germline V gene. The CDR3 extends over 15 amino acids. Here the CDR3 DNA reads TGCGCCAGCAGCCAAGCTCAGGGAAGGAACTATGGCTACACCTTC. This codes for CASSQAQGRNYGYTF.

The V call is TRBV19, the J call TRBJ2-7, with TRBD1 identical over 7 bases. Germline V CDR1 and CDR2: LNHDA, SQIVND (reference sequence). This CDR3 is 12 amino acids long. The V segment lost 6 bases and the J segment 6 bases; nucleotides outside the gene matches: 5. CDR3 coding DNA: TGTGCCAGTAGGAAAAACAGGGGCGAGCAGTACTTC. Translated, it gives CASRKNRGEQYF. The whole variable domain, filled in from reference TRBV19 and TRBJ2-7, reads DGGITQSPKYLFRKEGQNVTLSCEQNLNHDAMYWYRQDPGQGLRLIYYSQIVNDFQKGDIAEGYSVSREKKESFPLTVTSAQKNPTAFYLCASRKNRGEQYFGPGTRLTVT.

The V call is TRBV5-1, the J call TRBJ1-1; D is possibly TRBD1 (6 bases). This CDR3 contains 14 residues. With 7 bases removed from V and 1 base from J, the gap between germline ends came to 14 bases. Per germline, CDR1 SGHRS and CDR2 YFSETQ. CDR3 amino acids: CASGGGPGNTEAFF. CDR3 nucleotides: TGCGCCAGCGGGGGGGGCCCAGGGAACACTGAAGCTTTCTTT. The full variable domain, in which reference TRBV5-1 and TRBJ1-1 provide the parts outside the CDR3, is KAGVTQTPRYLIKTRGQQVTLSCSPISGHRSVSWYQQTPGQGLQFLFEYFSETQRNKGNFPGRFSGRQFSNSRSEMNVSTLELGDSALYLCASGGGPGNTEAFFGQGTRLTVV.

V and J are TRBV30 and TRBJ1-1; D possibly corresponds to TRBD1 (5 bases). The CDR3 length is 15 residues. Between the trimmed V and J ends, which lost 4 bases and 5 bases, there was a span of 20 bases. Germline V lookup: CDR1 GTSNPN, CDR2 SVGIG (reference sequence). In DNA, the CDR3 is TGTGCCTGGAACAGTGGGGACGGATCGTCGACTGAAGCTTTCTTT. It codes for CAWNSGDGSSTEAFF.

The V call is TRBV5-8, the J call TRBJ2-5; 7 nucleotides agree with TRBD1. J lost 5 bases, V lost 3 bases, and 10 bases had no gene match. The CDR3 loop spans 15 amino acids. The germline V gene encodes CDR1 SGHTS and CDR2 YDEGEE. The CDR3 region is CASSSGQALLETQYF. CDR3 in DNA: TGTGCCAGCAGCTCCGGACAGGCTTTATTGGAGACCCAGTACTTC.

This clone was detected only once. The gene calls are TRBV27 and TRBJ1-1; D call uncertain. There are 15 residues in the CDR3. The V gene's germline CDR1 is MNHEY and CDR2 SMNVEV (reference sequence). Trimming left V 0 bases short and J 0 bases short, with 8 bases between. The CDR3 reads CASSLSAVMNTEAFF. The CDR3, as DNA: TGTGCCAGCAGTTTATCGGCGGTCATGAACACTGAAGCTTTCTTT.

The DNA for the CDR3 is TGTGCCAGCAGGTGGGACCAGGGCGCCATACCGCGATACGAGCAGTACTTC. Translating it yields CASRWDQGAIPRYEQYF. The chain has TRBV28 and TRBJ2-7, with D possibly being TRBD1 or TRBD2 (5 bases each). V lost 6 bases, J lost 4 bases, and 25 bases lay in between. The CDR3 consists of 17 residues. CDR1 is MDHEN, CDR2 SYDVKM, per germline.

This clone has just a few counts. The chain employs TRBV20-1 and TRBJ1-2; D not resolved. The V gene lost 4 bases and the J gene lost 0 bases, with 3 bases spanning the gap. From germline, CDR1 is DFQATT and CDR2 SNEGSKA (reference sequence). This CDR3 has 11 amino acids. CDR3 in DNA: TGCAGTGCTACTACTAACTATGGCTACACCTTC. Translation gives CSATTNYGYTF.

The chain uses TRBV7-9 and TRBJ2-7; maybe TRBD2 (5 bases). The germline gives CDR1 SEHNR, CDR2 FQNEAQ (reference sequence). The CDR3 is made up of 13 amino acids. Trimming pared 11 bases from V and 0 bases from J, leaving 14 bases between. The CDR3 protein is CAFGGRDSYEQYF. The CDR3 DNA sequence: TGTGCCTTCGGCGGGCGAGACTCCTACGAGCAGTACTTC.

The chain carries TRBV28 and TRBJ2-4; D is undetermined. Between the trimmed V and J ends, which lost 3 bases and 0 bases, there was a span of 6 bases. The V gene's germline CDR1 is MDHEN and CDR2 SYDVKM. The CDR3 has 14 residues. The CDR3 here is CASSLLLAKNIQYF. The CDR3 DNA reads TGTGCCAGCAGTTTGCTTTTAGCCAAAAACATTCAGTACTTC.

The CDR3 bases are TGTGCCAGCAGCTTGGGACTTCCCCTAGATACGCAGTATTTT. Its translation is CASSLGLPLDTQYF. The genes are TRBV7-2 and TRBJ2-3, with D possibly being TRBD2 (6 bases). Trimming took off 3 bases at V and 5 bases at J, with 12 bases between the two ends. Per germline, CDR1 SGHTA and CDR2 FQGNSA. The CDR3 extends over 14 amino acids. Full variable domain (rest looked up from reference TRBV7-2 and TRBJ2-3): GAGVSQSPSNKVTEKGKDVELRCDPISGHTALYWYRQSLGQGLEFLIYFQGNSAPDKSGLPSDRFSAERTGGSVSTLTIQRTQQEDSAVYLCASSLGLPLDTQYFGPGTRLTVL.

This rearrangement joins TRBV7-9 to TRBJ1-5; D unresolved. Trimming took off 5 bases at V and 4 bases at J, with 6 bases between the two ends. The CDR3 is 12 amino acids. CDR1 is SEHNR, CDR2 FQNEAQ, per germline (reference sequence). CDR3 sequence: CASSRDNQPQHF. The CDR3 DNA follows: TGTGCCAGCAGCAGGGATAATCAGCCCCAGCATTTT.

The CDR3 protein is CASSRDISYEQYF. CDR3 DNA: TGTGCCAGCTCACGGGACATCTCCTACGAGCAGTACTTC. J is TRBJ2-7 and V is TRBV19; tentatively, D is TRBD1 (6 bases). The CDR3 is made up of 13 amino acids. V dropped 9 bases and J dropped 0 bases, with 12 bases sitting between them. Germline CDR1 reads LNHDA; CDR2 reads SQIVND (reference sequence).

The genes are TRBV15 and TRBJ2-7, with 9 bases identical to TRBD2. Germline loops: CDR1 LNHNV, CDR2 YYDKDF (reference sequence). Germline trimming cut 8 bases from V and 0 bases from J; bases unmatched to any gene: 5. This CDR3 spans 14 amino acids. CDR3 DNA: TGTGCCACCGCGGGAGGGCGAAGCTCCTACGAGCAGTACTTC. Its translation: CATAGGRSSYEQYF.